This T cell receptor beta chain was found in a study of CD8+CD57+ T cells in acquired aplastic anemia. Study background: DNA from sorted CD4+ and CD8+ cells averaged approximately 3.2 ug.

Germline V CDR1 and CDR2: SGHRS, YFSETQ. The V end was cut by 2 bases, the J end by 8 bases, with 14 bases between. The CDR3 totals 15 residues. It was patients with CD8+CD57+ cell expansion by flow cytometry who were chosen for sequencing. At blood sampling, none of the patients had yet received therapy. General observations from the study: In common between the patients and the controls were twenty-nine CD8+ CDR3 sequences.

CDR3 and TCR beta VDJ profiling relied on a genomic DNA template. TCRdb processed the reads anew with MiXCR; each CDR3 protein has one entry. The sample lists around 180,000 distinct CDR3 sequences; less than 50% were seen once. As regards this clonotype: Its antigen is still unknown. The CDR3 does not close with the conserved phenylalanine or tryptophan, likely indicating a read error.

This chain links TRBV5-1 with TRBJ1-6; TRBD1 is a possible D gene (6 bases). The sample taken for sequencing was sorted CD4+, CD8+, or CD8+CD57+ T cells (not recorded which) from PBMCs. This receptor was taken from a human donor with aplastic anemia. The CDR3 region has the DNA TGCGCCAGCAGCTTAATCGGGGGGGCGGATTCACCCCTCCACTCT. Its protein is CASSLIGGADSPLHS.